The 12 T cell receptor beta chains below all came from one sample that was sequenced in a study of blood T cells in healthy people across ages. A second PCR of 7 to 11 cycles used a sample-barcoded 5' primer and a J-beta primer mix. TCRdb used MiXCR to reprocess the 5' RACE reads, holding one entry per CDR3 protein. Of 540,000 or so distinct CDR3 sequences in the sample, 40% to 50% are singletons; the top ten hold just under 25%. Sample: blood. These receptors were collected from a man of 80 years or more in good health.

The chain recombines TRBV20-1 with TRBJ1-1; the match to TRBD1 covers 8 bases. This CDR3 is 14 amino acids long. The V and J ends lost 6 bases and 8 bases, in that order; junction bases with no gene match: 14. The germline CDR1 and CDR2 sequences are DFQATT and SNEGSKA (reference sequence). The CDR3, as DNA: TGCAGTGCAGTAAGGACAGGGAGCGGGCAGGAAGCTTTCTTT. This translates into CSAVRTGSGQEAFF.

Only a few counts were recorded for this clonotype. The chain carries TRBV9 and TRBJ2-6, with D perhaps matching TRBD2 (5 bases). With 3 bases removed from V and 0 bases from J, the gap between germline ends came to 10 bases. There are 16 residues in the CDR3. CDR1 and CDR2 from the germline V gene are SGDLS and YYNGEE. Here the CDR3 reads CASSAPGSSGANVLTF. CDR3 nucleotides: TGTGCCAGCAGCGCACCGGGGAGCTCTGGGGCCAACGTCCTGACTTTC.

The rearrangement links TRBV12-3 or TRBV12-4 to TRBJ2-7; a possible D gene is TRBD2 (5 bases). V was clipped by 7 bases and J by 0 bases, with 10 bases between them. The CDR3 length is 13 residues. The CDR3 DNA follows: TGTGCCAGCACCCCGGGGTACTCCTACGAGCAGTACTTC. This codes for CASTPGYSYEQYF.

This chain's CDR3 is CASSLDEGRAGDTQYF. In DNA form, the CDR3 reads TGTGCCAGCAGCTTAGATGAAGGGAGGGCAGGAGATACGCAGTATTTT. The chain recombines TRBV7-2 with TRBJ2-3, with 7 bases matching TRBD2. Germline V gene lookup returns CDR1 SGHTA and CDR2 FQGNSA. The CDR3 runs to 16 residues. Germline trimming cut 1 base from V and 5 bases from J; bases unmatched to any gene: 9. Variable domain in full (rest from reference TRBV7-2 and TRBJ2-3): GAGVSQSPSNKVTEKGKDVELRCDPISGHTALYWYRQSLGQGLEFLIYFQGNSAPDKSGLPSDRFSAERTGGSVSTLTIQRTQQEDSAVYLCASSLDEGRAGDTQYFGPGTRLTVL.

This clonotype appeared a few times. The chain has TRBV7-9 and TRBJ1-1; a possible D gene is TRBD1 (5 bases). The V gene lost 6 bases and the J gene lost 4 bases, with 15 bases spanning the gap. Germline CDR1 reads SEHNR; CDR2 reads FQNEAQ (reference sequence). This CDR3 has 14 amino acids. The CDR3 loop is CASRRTQGVTEAFF. The DNA of the CDR3 is TGTGCCAGCAGGAGGACGCAGGGTGTCACTGAAGCTTTCTTT.

In this sample, this clonotype turned up a few times. The chain recombines TRBV29-1 with TRBJ2-1; the D gene is possibly TRBD2 (6 bases). V lost 3 bases, J lost 3 bases, and 15 bases lay in between. Germline V gene data show CDR1 as SQVTM and CDR2 as ANQGSEA. The CDR3 totals 15 residues. The CDR3: CSVEGGDSGYNEQFF. CDR3 sequence (DNA): TGCAGCGTTGAGGGAGGCGACTCCGGCTACAATGAGCAGTTCTTC.

This clonotype was counted ten times or more. This sequence joins TRBV20-1 and TRBJ2-3; 7 bases are shared with TRBD2. Trimming took 6 bases from V and 2 from J; bases not matched to a gene: 8. This CDR3 has 14 residues. The germline V gene encodes CDR1 DFQATT and CDR2 SNEGSKA (reference sequence). The CDR3 region has the DNA TGCAGTGCAAAGGGGAGCGGGAACACAGATACGCAGTATTTT. This encodes CSAKGSGNTDTQYF.

As regards this clonotype: One junction end disagrees with the germline gene, perhaps due to a read error. The chain is built from TRBV9 and TRBJ2-3, with a weak D call TRBD2 (7 bases). The length of the CDR3 is 16 residues. The germline V gene has CDR1 SGDLS and CDR2 YYNGEE. CDR3 DNA sequence: TGTGCCTGCAGCGGTTTTGAGGGGGGGCGGGCAGATACGCAGTATTTT. Protein: CACSGFEGGRADTQYF.

Concerning this clonotype: With a much larger clone just one base away, this may be a read error. The CDR3: CASSSMGLLVNEQFF. CDR3 sequence (DNA): TGTGCCAGCAGTTCTATGGGGCTTTTGGTAAATGAGCAGTTCTTC. The chain links TRBV6-5 to TRBJ2-1; weak D call: TRBD1 (5 bases). CDR1 is MNHEY and CDR2 is SVGAGI in the germline V gene. The CDR3 length is 15 residues. Deletions cut 4 bases from V and 7 bases from J, with 17 bases between.

The chain employs TRBV7-9 and TRBJ2-6; perhaps TRBD2 as D (5 bases). V was cut by 2 bases and J by 0 bases, with 14 bases left in between. The CDR3 length is 18 residues. Per germline, CDR1 SEHNR and CDR2 FQNEAQ (reference sequence). CDR3 nucleotides: TGTGCCAGCAGCTTAAGAGGCGTGAGGGCCTCTGGGGCCAACGTCCTGACTTTC. Translation: CASSLRGVRASGANVLTF.

In the case of this clonotype: This may arise from a read error, as a much more abundant clone is one base away. The chain combines TRBV6-6 with TRBJ2-7; 9 bases align to TRBD2. In germline, CDR1 is MNHNY, CDR2 SVGAGI (reference sequence). CDR3 length: 15 amino acids. CDR3 bases: TGTGCCAACAGTTACGCGGCTAGCGGGAAAGGCGAGCAGTACTTC. It encodes CANSYAASGKGEQYF.

The gene calls are TRBV9 and TRBJ2-7; weak D call: TRBD1 (7 bases). This CDR3 spans 15 amino acids. The germline V gene encodes CDR1 SGDLS and CDR2 YYNGEE. Trimming removed 7 bases at V and 3 bases at J, with 20 bases between. DNA for the CDR3: TGTGCCAGCTCCGGGGGACAGCCACGTGGCTACGAGCAGTACTTC. Translation gives CASSGGQPRGYEQYF.